This record concerns one T cell receptor (beta chain) sequence. Patients at the Seattle site were enrolled during active infection and followed longitudinally. The data derive from a study of blood T cell repertoires in COVID-19. The overall study: Some COVID-19 samples were acute and others convalescent; all came from the United States, Italy and Spain.

As originally analysed: How many nucleated cells were present was estimated from reference gene primer amplification. Sequenced by immunoSEQ multiplex PCR; TCRdb stores in-frame clones only, minus some. V and J calls and clone size are copied from that table; D and trimming were computed from the DNA. The sample has roughly 120,000 clones; over 85% are singletons. The CDR3 has 18 amino acids. Germline V gene lookup returns CDR1 MGHRA and CDR2 YSYEKL. Losses at the gene ends were 2 bases for V and 2 bases for J; bases not matched to a gene: 10. The receptor was isolated from a man between 60 and 75 years old with COVID-19, enrolled during active disease. The gene calls are TRBV4-1 and TRBJ2-7, with 12 nucleotides matching TRBD2. The sample taken for sequencing was peripheral blood. In DNA form, the CDR3 reads TGCGCCAGCAGCCAACCCATTCTAGCGGGAGGGCCGCCCTACGAGCAGTACTTC. Its protein product is CASSQPILAGGPPYEQYF.